A single sample gave rise to the 5 T cell receptor beta chains below, sequenced in a study of T cell repertoires in cytomegalovirus infection. MiXCR, run by TCRdb on the reads, gives a single entry per CDR3 protein. The data contain 200,000 to 250,000 distinct CDR3 sequences, around 40% of them singletons. No cognate antigen is known for these TCRs. The source was CD8+ T cells from cultured PBMCs, collected from culture after CMV antigen stimulation. The receptors were gathered from a human donor in good health (CMV status not recorded). Some clones in this sample may be carry-over from other donors' samples.

The rearrangement links TRBV11-2 to TRBJ2-1; 7 nucleotides line up with TRBD2. With V trimmed by 5 bases and J by 7 bases, 8 bases remained unmatched. Germline CDR1 is SGHAT and CDR2 is FQNNGV. This CDR3 has 14 residues. CDR3 sequence: CASSRTGRENEQFF. DNA for the CDR3: TGTGCCAGCAGCCGGACGGGGCGGGAGAATGAGCAGTTCTTC.

This rearrangement joins TRBV7-6 to TRBJ2-3, with 9 bases matching TRBD1. Germline trimming cut 1 base from V and 2 bases from J; bases unmatched to any gene: 1. CDR1 is SGHVS, CDR2 FNYEAQ, per germline. The CDR3 is 15 residues long. The CDR3 reads CASSLGDRATDTQYF. In DNA form, the CDR3 reads TGTGCCAGCAGCTTAGGGGACAGGGCCACAGATACGCAGTATTTT.

For the CDR3, the DNA is TGTGCCAGCAGTTGGGGAACAGTTCTGAATGAGCAGTTCTTC. Its protein product is CASSWGTVLNEQFF. The rearrangement uses TRBV27 and TRBJ2-1; D is unresolved. Germline CDR1 and CDR2: MNHEY and SMNVEV (reference sequence). The CDR3 sequence is 14 residues long. V dropped 4 bases and J dropped 7 bases, with 14 bases sitting between them.

The chain links TRBV7-9 to TRBJ2-5; 9 bases fit TRBD2. Unmatched junction bases numbered 3, after V lost 0 bases and J lost 4 bases. CDR1 is SEHNR, CDR2 FQNEAQ, per germline (reference sequence). CDR3 length: 15 amino acids. CDR3 region: CASSLASGGIETQYF. CDR3 coding DNA: TGTGCCAGCAGCTTAGCTAGCGGGGGAATAGAGACCCAGTACTTC.

This clonotype was observed a few times. This chain links TRBV7-6 with TRBJ1-2; D is unresolved. The CDR3 is 16 amino acids. Looked up from germline, CDR1 is SGHVS and CDR2 is FNYEAQ. The germline V and J ends were trimmed by 2 bases and 3 bases, with 16 bases remaining between them. The CDR3 sequence is CASSLSPRPKDYGYTF. In DNA form, the CDR3 reads TGTGCCAGCAGCTTAAGCCCCAGGCCCAAAGACTATGGCTACACCTTC.